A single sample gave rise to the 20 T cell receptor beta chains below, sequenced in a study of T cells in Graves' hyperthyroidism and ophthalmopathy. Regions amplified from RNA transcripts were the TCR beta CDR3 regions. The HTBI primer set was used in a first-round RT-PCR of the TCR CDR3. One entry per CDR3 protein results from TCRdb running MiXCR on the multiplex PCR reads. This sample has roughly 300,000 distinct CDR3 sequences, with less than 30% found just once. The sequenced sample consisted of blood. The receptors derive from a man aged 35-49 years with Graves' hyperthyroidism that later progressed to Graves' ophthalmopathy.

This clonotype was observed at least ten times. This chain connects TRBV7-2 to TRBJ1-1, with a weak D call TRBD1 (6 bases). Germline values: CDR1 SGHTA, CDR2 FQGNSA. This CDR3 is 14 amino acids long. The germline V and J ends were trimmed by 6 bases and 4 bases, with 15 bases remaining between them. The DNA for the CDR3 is TGTGCCAGCAGACGCGTACTAGGGGGCACTGAAGCTTTCTTT. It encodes CASRRVLGGTEAFF. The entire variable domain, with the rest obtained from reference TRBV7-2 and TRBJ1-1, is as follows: GAGVSQSPSNKVTEKGKDVELRCDPISGHTALYWYRQSLGQGLEFLIYFQGNSAPDKSGLPSDRFSAERTGGSVSTLTIQRTQQEDSAVYLCASRRVLGGTEAFFGQGTRLTVV.

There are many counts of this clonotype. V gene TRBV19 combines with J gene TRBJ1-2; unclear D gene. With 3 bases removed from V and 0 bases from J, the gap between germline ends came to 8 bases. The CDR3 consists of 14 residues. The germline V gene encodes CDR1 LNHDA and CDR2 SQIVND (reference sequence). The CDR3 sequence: CASSIFGANYGYTF. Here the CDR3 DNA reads TGTGCCAGTAGTATTTTCGGAGCTAACTATGGCTACACCTTC.

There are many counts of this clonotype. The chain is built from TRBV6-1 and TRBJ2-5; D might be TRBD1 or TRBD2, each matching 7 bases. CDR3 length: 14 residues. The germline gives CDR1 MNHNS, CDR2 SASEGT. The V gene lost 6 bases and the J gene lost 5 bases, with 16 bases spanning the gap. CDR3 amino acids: CASSQQGREETQYF. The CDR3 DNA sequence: TGTGCCAGCAGCCAACAGGGGAGGGAGGAGACCCAGTACTTC.

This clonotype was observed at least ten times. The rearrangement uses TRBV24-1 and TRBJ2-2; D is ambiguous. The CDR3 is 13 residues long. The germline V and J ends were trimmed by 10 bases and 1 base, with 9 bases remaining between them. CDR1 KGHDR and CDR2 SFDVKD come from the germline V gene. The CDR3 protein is CATKDQNTGELFF. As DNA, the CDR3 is TGTGCCACGAAGGACCAGAACACCGGGGAGCTGTTTTTT.

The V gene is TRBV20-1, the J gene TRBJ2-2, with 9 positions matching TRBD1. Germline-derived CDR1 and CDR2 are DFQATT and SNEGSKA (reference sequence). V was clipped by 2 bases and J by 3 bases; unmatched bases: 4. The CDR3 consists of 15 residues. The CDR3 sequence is CSARSRDRDTGELFF. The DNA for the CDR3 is TGCAGTGCTAGAAGCCGGGACAGGGACACCGGGGAGCTGTTTTTT.

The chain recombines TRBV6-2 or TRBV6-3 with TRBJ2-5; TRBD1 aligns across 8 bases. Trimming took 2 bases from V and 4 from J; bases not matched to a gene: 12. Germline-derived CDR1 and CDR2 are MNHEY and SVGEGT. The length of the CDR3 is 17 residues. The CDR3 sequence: CASSYGGQGALGETQYF. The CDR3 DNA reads TGTGCCAGCAGTTACGGAGGGCAGGGGGCGTTGGGAGAGACCCAGTACTTC.

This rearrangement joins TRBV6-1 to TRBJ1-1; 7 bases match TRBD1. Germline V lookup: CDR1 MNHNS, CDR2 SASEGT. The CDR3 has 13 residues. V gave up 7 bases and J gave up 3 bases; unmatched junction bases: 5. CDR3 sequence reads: CASKGARHTEAFF. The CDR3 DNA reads TGTGCCAGCAAGGGGGCCAGACACACTGAAGCTTTCTTT.

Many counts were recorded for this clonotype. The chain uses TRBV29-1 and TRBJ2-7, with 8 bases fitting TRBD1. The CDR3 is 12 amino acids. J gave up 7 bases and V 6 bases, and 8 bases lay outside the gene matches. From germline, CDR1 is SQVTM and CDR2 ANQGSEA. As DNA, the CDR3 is TGCAGCGTCGTCCAGGGGGCCGAGGAGCAGTACTTC. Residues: CSVVQGAEEQYF.

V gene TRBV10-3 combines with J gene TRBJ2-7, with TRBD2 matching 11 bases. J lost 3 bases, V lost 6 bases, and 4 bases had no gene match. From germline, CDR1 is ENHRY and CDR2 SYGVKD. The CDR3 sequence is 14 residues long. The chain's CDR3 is CAIRAGTSGYEQYF. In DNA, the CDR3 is TGTGCCATCAGAGCCGGGACTAGCGGCTACGAGCAGTACTTC.

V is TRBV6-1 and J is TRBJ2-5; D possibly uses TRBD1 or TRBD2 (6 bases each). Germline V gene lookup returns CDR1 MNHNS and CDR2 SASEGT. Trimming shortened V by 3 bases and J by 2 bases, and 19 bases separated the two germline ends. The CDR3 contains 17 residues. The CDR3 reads CASSDLFVRGRQETQYF. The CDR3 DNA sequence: TGTGCCAGCAGTGATTTGTTCGTTCGGGGGCGGCAAGAGACCCAGTACTTC.

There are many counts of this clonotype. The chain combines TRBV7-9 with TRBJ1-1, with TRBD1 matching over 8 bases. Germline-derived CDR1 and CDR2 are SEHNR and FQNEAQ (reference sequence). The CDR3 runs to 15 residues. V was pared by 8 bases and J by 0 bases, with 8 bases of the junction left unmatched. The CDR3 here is CASEERTGMNTEAFF. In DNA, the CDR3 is TGTGCCAGCGAAGAGAGGACAGGGATGAACACTGAAGCTTTCTTT.

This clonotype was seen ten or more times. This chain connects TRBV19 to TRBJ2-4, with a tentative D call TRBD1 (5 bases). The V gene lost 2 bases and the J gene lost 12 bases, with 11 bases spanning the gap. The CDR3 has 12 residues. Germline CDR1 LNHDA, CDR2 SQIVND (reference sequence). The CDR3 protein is CASSIQNQGQYF. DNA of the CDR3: TGTGCCAGTAGTATACAAAATCAGGGTCAGTACTTC.

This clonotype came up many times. CDR3 bases: TGTGCCAGCCGGGACTTTAGCAATCAGCCCCAGCATTTT. Protein sequence: CASRDFSNQPQHF. V and J are TRBV6-1 and TRBJ1-5, with D maybe TRBD1 (5 bases). The V end was cut by 8 bases, the J end by 0 bases, with 8 bases between. The CDR3 contains 13 residues. CDR1 and CDR2 (germline): MNHNS, SASEGT.

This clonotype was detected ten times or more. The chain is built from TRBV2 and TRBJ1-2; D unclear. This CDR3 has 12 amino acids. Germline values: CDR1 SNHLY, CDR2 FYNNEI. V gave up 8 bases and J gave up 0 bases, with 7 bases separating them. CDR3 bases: TGTGCCAGCGGTACGACTAACTATGGCTACACCTTC. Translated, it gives CASGTTNYGYTF.

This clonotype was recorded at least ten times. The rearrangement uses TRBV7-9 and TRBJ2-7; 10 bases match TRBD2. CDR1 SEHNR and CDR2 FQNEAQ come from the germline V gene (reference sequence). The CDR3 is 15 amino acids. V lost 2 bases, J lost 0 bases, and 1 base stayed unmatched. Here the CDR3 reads CASSLPSGSSYEQYF. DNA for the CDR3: TGTGCCAGCAGCTTACCTAGCGGGAGCTCCTACGAGCAGTACTTC.

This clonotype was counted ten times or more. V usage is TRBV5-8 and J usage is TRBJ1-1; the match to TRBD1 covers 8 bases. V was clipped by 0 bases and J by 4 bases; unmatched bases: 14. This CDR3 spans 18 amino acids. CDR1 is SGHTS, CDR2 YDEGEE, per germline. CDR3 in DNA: TGTGCCAGCAGCTTGGATCCGAGGCGACAGGGGAGGGTCACTGAAGCTTTCTTT. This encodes CASSLDPRRQGRVTEAFF.

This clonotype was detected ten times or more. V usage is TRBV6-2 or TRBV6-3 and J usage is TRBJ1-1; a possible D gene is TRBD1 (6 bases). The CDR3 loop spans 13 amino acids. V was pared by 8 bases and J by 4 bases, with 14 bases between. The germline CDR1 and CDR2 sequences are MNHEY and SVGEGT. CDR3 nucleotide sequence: TGTGCCAGCGGAACCGACAGGTTCACTGAAGCTTTCTTT. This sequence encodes CASGTDRFTEAFF.

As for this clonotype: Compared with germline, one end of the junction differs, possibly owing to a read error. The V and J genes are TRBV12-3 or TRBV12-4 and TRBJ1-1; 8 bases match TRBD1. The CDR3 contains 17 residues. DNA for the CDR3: TGTGCCACCAGTGAGCCTGCTCGACAGGGGAAGGTGACTGAAGCTTTCTTT. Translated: CATSEPARQGKVTEAFF.

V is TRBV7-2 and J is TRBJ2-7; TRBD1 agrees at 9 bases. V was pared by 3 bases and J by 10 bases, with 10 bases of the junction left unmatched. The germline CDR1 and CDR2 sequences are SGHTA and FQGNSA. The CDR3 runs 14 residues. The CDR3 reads CASSFGTGLVGQYF. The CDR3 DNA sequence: TGTGCCAGCAGCTTTGGGACAGGGTTGGTCGGTCAGTACTTC. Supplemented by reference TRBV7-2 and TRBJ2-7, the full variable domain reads GAGVSQSPSNKVTEKGKDVELRCDPISGHTALYWYRQSLGQGLEFLIYFQGNSAPDKSGLPSDRFSAERTGGSVSTLTIQRTQQEDSAVYLCASSFGTGLVGQYFGPGTRLTVT.

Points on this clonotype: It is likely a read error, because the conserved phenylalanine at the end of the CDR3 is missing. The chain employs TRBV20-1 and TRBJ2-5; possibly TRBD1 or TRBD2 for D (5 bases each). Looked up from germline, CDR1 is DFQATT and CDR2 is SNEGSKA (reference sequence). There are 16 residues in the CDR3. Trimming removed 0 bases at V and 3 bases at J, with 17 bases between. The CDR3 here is CSARDLQGVPEETQYL. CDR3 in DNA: TGCAGTGCTAGAGATCTCCAGGGAGTCCCTGAAGAGACCCAGTACCTC.